These 18 T cell receptor beta chains share one sample of origin, sequenced in a study of cytomegalovirus exposure and HLA in healthy donors. Primers included in the PCR were 60 Vbeta and 13 Jbeta primers. The table came from immunoSEQ multiplex PCR; TCRdb's copy has only in-frame clones and leaves some out. Of tens of thousands of clones in the sample, roughly 84% were seen once. The sequenced material came from PBMCs. Every receptor here comes from a man between 25 and 39 years old in good health and CMV-seronegative.

Remarks on this clone: An end of the junction differs from the germline gene, which may be a read error. This CDR3 is also generated by other DNA sequences in the sample. The chain is built from TRBV7-2 and TRBJ1-1; D is ambiguous. Germline V gene sequence: CDR1 SGHTA, CDR2 FQGNSA. The CDR3 contains 14 residues. CDR3: CASSFLIGNTEAFF. CDR3 coding DNA: TGTGCCAGCAGTTTCCTAATCGGGAACACCGAAGCTTTCTTT.

The rearrangement uses TRBV6-4 and TRBJ2-2; TRBD1 might be the D (5 bases). CDR1 is MRHNA and CDR2 is SNTAGT in the germline V gene. V was trimmed by 7 bases and J by 1 base, leaving 16 bases between them. This CDR3 is 16 amino acids long. CDR3: CASNPRQFLNTGELFF. The CDR3 DNA sequence: TGTGCCAGCAACCCCCGACAGTTCTTGAACACCGGGGAGCTGTTTTTT.

The chain links TRBV14 to TRBJ2-1, with a possible D match to TRBD1 (7 bases). V lost 0 bases and J 9 bases, leaving 21 bases between the germline ends. Germline values: CDR1 SGHDN, CDR2 FVKESK. This CDR3 contains 17 residues. This CDR3 reads CASSQDGGTVSFGEQFF. The CDR3, as DNA: TGTGCCAGCAGCCAAGATGGAGGGACAGTTTCCTTTGGTGAGCAGTTCTTC.

This clone has a handful of counts. This chain uses TRBV6-1 with TRBJ2-2, with a tentative D call TRBD2 (5 bases). This CDR3 has 14 residues. The germline gives CDR1 MNHNS, CDR2 SASEGT. Trimming took off 5 bases at V and 6 bases at J, with 13 bases between the two ends. The CDR3 DNA follows: TGTGCCAGCAGTTCGGGGTCCAACGCCGGGGAGCTGTTTTTT. This gives the protein CASSSGSNAGELFF.

The V and J genes are TRBV6-4 and TRBJ2-3; the match to TRBD2 covers 9 bases. In germline, CDR1 is MRHNA, CDR2 SNTAGT. The CDR3 extends over 15 amino acids. V lost 8 bases to trimming and J lost 6 bases; unmatched junction nucleotides: 12. The CDR3 is CASSVRASGEDTQYF. CDR3 nucleotides: TGTGCCAGCTCTGTGAGGGCTAGCGGGGAGGATACGCAGTATTTT.

The chain is built from TRBV9 and TRBJ2-1; D is unresolved. Germline V gives CDR1 SGDLS, CDR2 YYNGEE. The CDR3 spans 16 residues. V was cut by 2 bases and J by 9 bases, with 21 bases left in between. The CDR3 is CASSVDPCGVKCEQFF. As DNA, the CDR3 is TGTGCCAGCAGCGTGGATCCATGCGGAGTAAAGTGTGAGCAGTTCTTC. Filled out from reference TRBV9 and TRBJ2-1, the complete variable domain reads DSGVTQTPKHLITATGQRVTLRCSPRSGDLSVYWYQQSLDQGLQFLIQYYNGEERAKGNILERFSAQQFPDLHSELNLSSLELGDSALYFCASSVDPCGVKCEQFFGPGTRLTVL.

The chain links TRBV6-5 to TRBJ1-1; weak D call: TRBD1 (6 bases). The CDR3 sequence is 14 residues long. V lost 1 base, J lost 3 bases, and 9 bases lay in between. Germline V gives CDR1 MNHEY, CDR2 SVGAGI. CDR3 region: CASSYWGPDTEAFF. Here the CDR3 DNA reads TGTGCCAGCAGTTACTGGGGGCCGGACACTGAAGCTTTCTTT.

This chain connects TRBV6-4 to TRBJ1-1, with a possible D match to TRBD1 (6 bases). The CDR3 sequence is 12 residues long. The V gene lost 7 bases and the J gene lost 12 bases, with 18 bases spanning the gap. Per germline, CDR1 MRHNA and CDR2 SNTAGT. CDR3 sequence reads: CASTSPAGAPFF. DNA of the CDR3: TGTGCCAGCACCTCCCCCGCGGGGGCCCCTTTCTTT.

The chain couples TRBV25-1 to TRBJ2-7; tentatively, D is TRBD2 (6 bases). V was cut by 4 bases and J by 3 bases, with 7 bases left in between. Germline V gives CDR1 MGHDK, CDR2 SYGVNS. The CDR3 is made up of 12 amino acids. CDR3 amino acids: CASSAGSYEQYF. The CDR3 DNA reads TGTGCCAGCAGTGCCGGGAGCTACGAGCAGTACTTC.

The rearrangement links TRBV5-1 to TRBJ2-7; D possibly corresponds to TRBD2 (5 bases). CDR1 and CDR2 (germline): SGHRS, YFSETQ. The V end was cut by 4 bases, the J end by 3 bases, with 14 bases between. The CDR3 has 14 amino acids. CDR3 nucleotide sequence: TGCGCCAGCAGCCTCGCGGCGGACTTCTACGAGCAGTACTTC. Translating gives CASSLAADFYEQYF.

The chain couples TRBV5-1 to TRBJ2-1; 13 bases fit TRBD2. The V gene's germline CDR1 is SGHRS and CDR2 YFSETQ. The V gene end was trimmed by 3 bases and the J gene end by 4 bases; junction bases not matched to a gene: 7. The CDR3 loop spans 17 amino acids. The CDR3 region has the DNA TGCGCCAGCAGCTCCCCGACTAGCGGGGGGAATTACAATGAGCAGTTCTTC. The encoded protein is CASSSPTSGGNYNEQFF. Full variable domain (rest looked up from reference TRBV5-1 and TRBJ2-1): KAGVTQTPRYLIKTRGQQVTLSCSPISGHRSVSWYQQTPGQGLQFLFEYFSETQRNKGNFPGRFSGRQFSNSRSEMNVSTLELGDSALYLCASSSPTSGGNYNEQFFGPGTRLTVL.

The rearrangement links TRBV10-3 to TRBJ2-5; the D gene is possibly TRBD2 (6 bases). CDR1 is ENHRY, CDR2 SYGVKD, per germline. Trimming removed 6 bases from V and 2 bases from J, with 7 bases in between. This CDR3 is 12 amino acids long. The CDR3, as DNA: TGTGCCATCAGGGGGACTCAAGAGACCCAGTACTTC. Translating gives CAIRGTQETQYF.

The chain recombines TRBV20-1 with TRBJ2-7; tentatively, D is TRBD1 (6 bases). V gave up 7 bases and J gave up 4 bases, with 11 bases separating them. The CDR3 is 11 residues long. Per the germline V gene, CDR1 is DFQATT and CDR2 is SNEGSKA (reference sequence). CDR3 in amino acids: CSGRQGYEQYF. Written as DNA, the CDR3 is TGCAGTGGGAGGCAGGGGTACGAGCAGTACTTC.

This clone was recorded only once. The chain carries TRBV5-6 and TRBJ2-7; D might be TRBD2 (6 bases). Trimming shortened V by 4 bases and J by 7 bases, and 15 bases separated the two germline ends. Germline V gene lookup returns CDR1 SGHDT and CDR2 YYEEEE. CDR3 length equals 13 residues. For the CDR3, the DNA is TGTGCCAGCAGCCCGCGGGTGGCGGGGGAGCAGTACTTC. It codes for CASSPRVAGEQYF.

This sequence joins TRBV2 and TRBJ1-6; 7 bases match TRBD1. The CDR3 has 15 residues. V shed 7 bases and J 7 bases; nucleotides not matched to a gene: 10. Germline CDR1 is SNHLY and CDR2 is FYNNEI. CDR3 sequence (DNA): TGTGCCAGCAACCCTACAGGGGCTCCGAATTCACCCCTCCACTTT. Its protein product is CASNPTGAPNSPLHF.

The count of this clone is one. V is TRBV7-9 and J is TRBJ2-7, with D maybe TRBD1 (6 bases). CDR3 length: 14 residues. Germline values: CDR1 SEHNR, CDR2 FQNEAQ (reference sequence). The V and J ends lost 5 bases and 2 bases respectively, with 13 bases between them. The CDR3 DNA is TGTGCCAGCAGCCCCCGGGACACGGCCTACGAGCAGTACTTC. Its translation: CASSPRDTAYEQYF.

As to this clone: This may come from a read error, since a much larger clone is one base off. The rearrangement links TRBV6-6 to TRBJ1-5; D remains unclear. This CDR3 has 16 amino acids. Germline V gives CDR1 MNHNY, CDR2 SVGAGI (reference sequence). The CDR3 DNA sequence: TGTGCCAGCAGTCACTCGACTAGCCATAGCAATCAGCCCCAGCATTTT. This encodes CASSHSTSHSNQPQHF.

The V and J genes are TRBV30 and TRBJ1-6, with D possibly being TRBD1 (6 bases). The CDR3 runs to 14 residues. V was shortened by 5 bases and J by 11 bases, with 19 bases between the two germline ends. Germline CDR1 reads GTSNPN; CDR2 reads SVGIG (reference sequence). CDR3 in amino acids: CAWSTSGGRAPLHF. The CDR3 nucleotides read TGTGCCTGGTCCACCAGTGGGGGCAGGGCACCCCTCCACTTT.